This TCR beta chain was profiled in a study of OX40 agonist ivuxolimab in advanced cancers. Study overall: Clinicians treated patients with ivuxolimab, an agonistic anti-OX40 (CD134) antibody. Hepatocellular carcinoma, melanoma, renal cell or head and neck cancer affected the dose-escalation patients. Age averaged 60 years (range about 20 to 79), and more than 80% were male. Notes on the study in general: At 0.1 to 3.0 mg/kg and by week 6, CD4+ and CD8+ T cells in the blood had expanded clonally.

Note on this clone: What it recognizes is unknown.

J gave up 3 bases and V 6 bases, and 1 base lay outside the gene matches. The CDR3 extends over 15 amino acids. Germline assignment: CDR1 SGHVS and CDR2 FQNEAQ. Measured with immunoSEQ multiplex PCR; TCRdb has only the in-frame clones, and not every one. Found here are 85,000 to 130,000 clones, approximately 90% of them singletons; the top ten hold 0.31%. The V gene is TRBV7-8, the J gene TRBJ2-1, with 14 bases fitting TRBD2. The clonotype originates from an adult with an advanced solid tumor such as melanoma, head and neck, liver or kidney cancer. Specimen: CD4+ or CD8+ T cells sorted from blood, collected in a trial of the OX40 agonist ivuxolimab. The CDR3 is CASRGTSGSYNEQFF. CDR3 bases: TGTGCCAGCAGGGGGACTAGCGGGAGCTACAATGAGCAGTTCTTC.